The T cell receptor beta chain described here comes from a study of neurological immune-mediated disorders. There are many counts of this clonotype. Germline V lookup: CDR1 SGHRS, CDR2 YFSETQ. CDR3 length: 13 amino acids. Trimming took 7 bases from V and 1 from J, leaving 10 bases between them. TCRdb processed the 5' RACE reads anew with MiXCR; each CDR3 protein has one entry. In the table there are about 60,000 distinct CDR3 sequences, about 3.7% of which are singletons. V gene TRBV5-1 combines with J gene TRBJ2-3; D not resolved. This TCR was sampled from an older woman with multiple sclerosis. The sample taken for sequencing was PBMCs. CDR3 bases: TGCGCCAGCGGCCACCCACGCACAGATACGCAGTATTTT. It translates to CASGHPRTDTQYF. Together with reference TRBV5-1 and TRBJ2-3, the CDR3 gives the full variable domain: KAGVTQTPRYLIKTRGQQVTLSCSPISGHRSVSWYQQTPGQGLQFLFEYFSETQRNKGNFPGRFSGRQFSNSRSEMNVSTLELGDSALYLCASGHPRTDTQYFGPGTRLTVL.